The rows below give T cell receptor beta chains drawn from one sample of a study of molecular identifiers for immune sequencing clone quantification. TCRdb reprocessed the PCR reads with MiXCR, giving one entry per CDR3 protein. The table includes about 640,000 distinct CDR3 sequences, about 20% detected once. The sequencing input was naive CD8+ T cells from blood, with Jurkat cell RNA spiked in. The origin of the receptors is a human donor in good health. Some libraries in this study had Jurkat cell RNA spiked in. The CDR3 runs from the conserved cysteine through the conserved F or W. D genes are given only for firm matches. Clone sizes are given selectively: once, few, many, or a class where the clone is expanded.

TRBJ2-7 TRBV7-6 - - TGTGCCAGCAGCAGGGGCGGCCCCTACGAGCAGTACTTC CASSRGGPYEQYF
TRBJ2-7 TRBV6-2/TRBV6-3 - few TGTGCCAGCAGTTACTCTCCGGACGCAGCCTACGAGCAGTACTTC CASSYSPDAAYEQYF
TRBJ2-3 TRBV9 TRBD2 - TGTGCCAGCAATAGCGGGGGAGGCACAGATACGCAGTATTTT CASNSGGGTDTQYF
TRBJ1-4 TRBV20-1 - - TGCAGTGCCAGAGGGAGGATTGAAAAACTGTTTTTT CSARGRIEKLFF
TRBJ2-6 TRBV11-2 - - TGTGCCAGCAGCCCCCCGGGTTTTGGGGCCAACGTCCTGACTTTC CASSPPGFGANVLTF
TRBJ2-1 TRBV19 TRBD1 few TGTGCCAGTAGTATCGTACAGGGGTATAACTCCTACAATGAGCAGTTCTTC CASSIVQGYNSYNEQFF
TRBJ1-4 TRBV9 - many TGTGCCAGCAGCGAGGGGATAGTGACTAATGAAAAACTGTTTTTT CASSEGIVTNEKLFF
TRBJ1-1 TRBV30 - many TGTGCCTGGAGCGGCATTATGAACACTGAAGCTTTCTTT CAWSGIMNTEAFF
TRBJ2-1 TRBV12-3/TRBV12-4 TRBD2 few TGTGCCAGCAGTTTCGGGACTAGCGGGGGGGAGGGCAATGAGCAGTTCTTC CASSFGTSGGEGNEQFF
TRBJ1-1 TRBV19 - many TGTGCCAGTGCAGTCTCGGACGCGAGTGAAGCTTTCTTT CASAVSDASEAFF
TRBJ2-3 TRBV6-6 - few TGTGCCAGCTCAAGGGGGGCAGGGGGGGCAGATACGCAGTATTTT CASSRGAGGADTQYF
TRBJ2-5 TRBV3-1 - - TGTGCCAGCAGCCAAGAGGACAGCCAAGAGACCCAGTACTTC CASSQEDSQETQYF
TRBJ2-4 TRBV21-1 - many TGTGCCAGCAGCAAAGGAGCAGGGGGCTTTGCCAAAAACATTCAGTACTTC CASSKGAGGFAKNIQYF
TRBJ2-2 TRBV28 TRBD2 few TGTGCCAGCAGCGGAACCGGGACTAGCGGGAGTTGGCCCACCGGGGAGCTGTTTTTT CASSGTGTSGSWPTGELFF
TRBJ2-7 TRBV7-9 - many TGTGCCAGCAGCTTGGGGGCTAGCGCCATCTACGAGCAGTACTTC CASSLGASAIYEQYF
TRBJ2-1 TRBV19 - many TGTGCCAGCAGCTTCTACAATGAGCAGTTCTTC CASSFYNEQFF
TRBJ2-7 TRBV7-6 - many TGTGCCAGCAGCTTAATCATCGACGGGGCTGTCGACACGGAGCAGTACTTC CASSLIIDGAVDTEQYF
TRBJ2-7 TRBV10-2 TRBD2 few TGCGCCAGCAGGGGATTCAGTATAGCGGGGGGGCCACTAGATCCGGACGAGCAGTACTTC CASRGFSIAGGPLDPDEQYF